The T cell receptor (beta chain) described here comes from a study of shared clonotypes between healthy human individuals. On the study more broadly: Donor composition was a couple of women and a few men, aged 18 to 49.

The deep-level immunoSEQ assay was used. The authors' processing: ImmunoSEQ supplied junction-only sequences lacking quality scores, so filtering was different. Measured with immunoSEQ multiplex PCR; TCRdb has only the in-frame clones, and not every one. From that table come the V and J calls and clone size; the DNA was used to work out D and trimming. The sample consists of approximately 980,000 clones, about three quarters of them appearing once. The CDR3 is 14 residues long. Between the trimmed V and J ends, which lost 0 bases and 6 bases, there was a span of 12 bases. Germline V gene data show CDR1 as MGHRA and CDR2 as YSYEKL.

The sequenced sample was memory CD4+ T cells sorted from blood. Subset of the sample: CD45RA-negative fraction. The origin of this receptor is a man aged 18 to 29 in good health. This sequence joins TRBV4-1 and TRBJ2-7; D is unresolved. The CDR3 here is CASSQDRGRVEQYF. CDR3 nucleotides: TGCGCCAGCAGCCAAGATCGAGGTAGGGTCGAGCAGTACTTC.